This T cell receptor (beta chain) originates from a study of memory CD4+ T cells and cytomegalovirus serostatus. Overall study results and limits: CD4+ memory repertoires contained about two fifths of the 164 reported CMV TCRbeta sequences.

The sort gate was single viable CD3+CD4+CD8-CD45RO+ cells for memory CD4+ T cells. Donors' CMV status reflects serum IgG against pp150, pp28, p38, p52. CD4+ T cells were isolated by positive magnetic selection. The V and J ends lost 3 bases and 7 bases respectively, with 14 bases between them. The CDR3 is 13 residues long. Germline CDR1 SGHDT, CDR2 YYEEEE. Note on this clone: Its antigen is still unknown.

The table came from immunoSEQ multiplex PCR; TCRdb's copy has only in-frame clones and leaves some out. The table shows around 32,000 clones, with under 80% occurring only once. Sequenced material: memory CD4+ T cells from blood. The sequence was collected from an adult in good health and CMV-seronegative. Some clones in this sample may be carry-over from other donors' samples. The V call is TRBV5-6, the J call TRBJ2-7; possibly TRBD1 for D (5 bases). The CDR3 DNA is TGTGCCAGCAGCTGGGCCCCTACAGGAGAGCAGTACTTC. Translation: CASSWAPTGEQYF.